This record covers a single T cell receptor (beta chain). Its antigen is still unknown. The data belong to a study of T cells expressing NK-cell markers (dated by TCRdb to 2019 to 2021). Looking at the study overall: TCR beta-chain repertoires were profiled in sorted CD3+CD56+NKG2C+, CD3+CD56+NKG2C- and CD3+CD56-NKG2C+ T-cell subsets from several donors. Seven of the eight sequenced donors were HCMV-seropositive and one was HCMV-seronegative. The eight sequenced donors were randomly selected healthy volunteers, three men and five women. Illumina HiSeq 2000/2500, MiSeq or NextSeq was used to sequence libraries as 2 x 150 bp reads. The paper as a whole reports these results and caveats: Those dominant clonotypes were again the most abundant among CD3+CD56-NKG2C+ cells in a handful of donors, at 28.3-60.1%. In six donors, the dominant CD3+CD56+NKG2C+ clonotypes ranked among the top 10 CD8+ clonotypes, making up about 1.0-8% of CD8+ T cells. Whether the expanded NKG2C-expressing T cell clones were specific for HCMV antigens was left unclear.

The reads were generated on an Illumina HiSeq 2000. The TCR beta cDNA libraries were made using 5'RACE template switching, a step that added both a universal primer site and unique molecular identifiers. Priming for cDNA synthesis came from the TCR beta constant segment, and two successive PCR amplification steps followed. The original methods were these. MIGEC was used to demultiplex reads and group the reads by UMI, and MiTCR was used to assemble and quantify clonotypes. To remove erroneous sequences, TCR cDNA sequences were retained only when supported by two or more reads. The tcR package was used for downstream repertoire analysis, and clonotypes were matched across fractions by CDR3 nucleotide sequence plus V segment. VDJmatch was used to annotate antigen specificity against VDJdb, with one amino acid substitution in CDR3 allowed. TCRdb reprocessed the public reads and reports one entry per CDR3 protein sequence, without DNA. TCRdb, not the authors, supplied the V and J calls. This specimen's table enumerates some 300,000 distinct CDR3 sequences. The ten largest account for 0.39% of the sample.

HCMV serostatus was determined by detecting HCMV-specific IgG in serum with a commercial ELISA kit. Ficoll density gradient centrifugation was used to isolate peripheral blood mononuclear cells from blood. The CDR3 runs 16 amino acids, cysteine and phenylalanine included. Nucleotide data are not available. For CDR1 and CDR2, the germline V gene lists LGHNA and YNFKEQ. The sequenced sample was blood T cells: a sorted CD56 or NKG2C T cell subset, CD4+ or CD8+ T cells, or bulk PBMC T cells (not recorded which). The chain was built from TRBV4-2 and TRBJ1-5. The clonotype was recovered from a man younger than 30 in good health. Donor details come from another sample of the same person, matched by shared clones. The CDR3 reads as follows: CASSQEGGGRDQPQHF.